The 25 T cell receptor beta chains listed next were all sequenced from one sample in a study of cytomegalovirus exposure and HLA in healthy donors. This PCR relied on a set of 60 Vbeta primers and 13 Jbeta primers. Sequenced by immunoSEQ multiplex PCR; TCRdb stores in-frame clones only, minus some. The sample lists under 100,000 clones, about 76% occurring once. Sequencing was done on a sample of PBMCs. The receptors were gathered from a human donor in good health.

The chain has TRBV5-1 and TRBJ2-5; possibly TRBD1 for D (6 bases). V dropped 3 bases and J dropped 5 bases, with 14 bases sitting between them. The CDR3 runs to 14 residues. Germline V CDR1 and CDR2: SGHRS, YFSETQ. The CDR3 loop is CASSSQGRGETQYF. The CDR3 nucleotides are TGCGCCAGCAGCTCCCAGGGGCGAGGGGAGACCCAGTACTTC.

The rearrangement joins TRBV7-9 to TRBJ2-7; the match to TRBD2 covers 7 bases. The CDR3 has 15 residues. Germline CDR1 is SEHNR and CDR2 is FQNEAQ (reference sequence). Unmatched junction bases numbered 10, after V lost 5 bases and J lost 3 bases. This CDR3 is CASSTTLRGSYEQYF. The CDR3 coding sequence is TGTGCCAGCAGCACGACCTTGCGGGGGAGCTACGAGCAGTACTTC. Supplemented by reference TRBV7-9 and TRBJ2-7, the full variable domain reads DTGVSQNPRHKITKRGQNVTFRCDPISEHNRLYWYRQTLGQGPEFLTYFQNEAQLEKSRLLSDRFSAERPKGSFSTLEIQRTEQGDSAMYLCASSTTLRGSYEQYFGPGTRLTVT.

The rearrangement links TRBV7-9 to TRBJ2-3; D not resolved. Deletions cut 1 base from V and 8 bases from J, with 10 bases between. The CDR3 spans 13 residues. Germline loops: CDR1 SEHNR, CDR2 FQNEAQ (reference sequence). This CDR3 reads CASSLESSGTQYF. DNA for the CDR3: TGTGCCAGCAGCTTAGAGAGCTCAGGTACGCAGTATTTT.

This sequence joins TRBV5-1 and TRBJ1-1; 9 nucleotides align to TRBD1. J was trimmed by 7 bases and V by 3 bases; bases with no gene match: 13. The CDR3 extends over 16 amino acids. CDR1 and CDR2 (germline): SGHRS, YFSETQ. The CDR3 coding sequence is TGCGCCAGCAGCTCAAACCCGGGACAGGGAGTCTATGAAGCTTTCTTT. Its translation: CASSSNPGQGVYEAFF.

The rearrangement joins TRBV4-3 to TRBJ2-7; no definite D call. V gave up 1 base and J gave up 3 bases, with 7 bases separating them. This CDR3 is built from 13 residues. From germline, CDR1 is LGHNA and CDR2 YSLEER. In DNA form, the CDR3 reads TGCGCCAGCAGCCAAGGCCGGTACTACGAGCAGTACTTC. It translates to CASSQGRYYEQYF.

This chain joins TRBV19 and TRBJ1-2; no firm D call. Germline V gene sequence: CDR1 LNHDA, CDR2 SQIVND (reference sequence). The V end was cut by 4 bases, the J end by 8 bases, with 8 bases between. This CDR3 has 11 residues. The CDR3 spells CASSTFRGYTF. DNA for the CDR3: TGTGCCAGTAGTACTTTCCGGGGCTACACCTTC.

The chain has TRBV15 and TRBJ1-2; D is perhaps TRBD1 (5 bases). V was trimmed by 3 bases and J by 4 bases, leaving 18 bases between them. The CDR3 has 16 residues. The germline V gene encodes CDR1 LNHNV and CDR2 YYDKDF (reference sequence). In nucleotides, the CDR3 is TGTGCCACCAGCAGCCGAGCCTCTCTAGGGGCCTATGGCTACACCTTC. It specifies CATSSRASLGAYGYTF.

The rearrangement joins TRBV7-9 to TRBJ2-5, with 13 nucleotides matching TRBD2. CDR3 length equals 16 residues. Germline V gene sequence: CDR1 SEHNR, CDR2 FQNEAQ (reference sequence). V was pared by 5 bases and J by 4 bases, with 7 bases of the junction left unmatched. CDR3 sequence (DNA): TGTGCCAGCAGCCCTGGACTAGCGGGAGTTGCAGAGACCCAGTACTTC. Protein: CASSPGLAGVAETQYF.

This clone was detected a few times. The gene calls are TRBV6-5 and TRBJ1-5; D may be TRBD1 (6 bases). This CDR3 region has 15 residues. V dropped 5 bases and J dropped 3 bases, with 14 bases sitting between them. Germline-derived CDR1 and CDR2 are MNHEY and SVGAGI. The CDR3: CASSGGRGANQPQHF. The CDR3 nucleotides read TGTGCCAGCAGTGGAGGCCGGGGGGCCAATCAGCCCCAGCATTTT.

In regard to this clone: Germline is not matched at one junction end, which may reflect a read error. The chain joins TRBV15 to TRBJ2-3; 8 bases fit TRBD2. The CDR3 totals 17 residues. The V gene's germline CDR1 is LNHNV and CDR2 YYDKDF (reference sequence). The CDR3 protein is CATRRGREDPTTDTQYF. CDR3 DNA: TGTGCCACCAGAAGAGGGCGGGAGGACCCGACGACAGATACGCAGTATTTT.

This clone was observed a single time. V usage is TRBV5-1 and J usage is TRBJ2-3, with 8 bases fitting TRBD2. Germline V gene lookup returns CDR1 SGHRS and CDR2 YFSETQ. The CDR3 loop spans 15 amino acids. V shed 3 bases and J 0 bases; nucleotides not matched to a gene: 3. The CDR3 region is CASSWRGGSTDTQYF. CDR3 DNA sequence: TGCGCCAGCAGCTGGCGCGGGGGGAGCACAGATACGCAGTATTTT.

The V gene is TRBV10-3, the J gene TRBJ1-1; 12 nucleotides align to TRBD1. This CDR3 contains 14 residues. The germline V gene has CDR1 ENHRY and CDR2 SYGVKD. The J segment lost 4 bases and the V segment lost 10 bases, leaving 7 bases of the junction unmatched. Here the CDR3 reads CATGDRGPVTEAFF. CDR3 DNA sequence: TGTGCCACCGGGGACAGGGGGCCCGTCACTGAAGCTTTCTTT.

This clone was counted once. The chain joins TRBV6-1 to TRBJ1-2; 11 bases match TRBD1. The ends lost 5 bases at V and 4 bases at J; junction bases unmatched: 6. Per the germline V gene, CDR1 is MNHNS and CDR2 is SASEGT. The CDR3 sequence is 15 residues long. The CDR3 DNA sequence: TGTGCCAGCAGTTTACCCGGGACAGGGGGCTATGGCTACACCTTC. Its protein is CASSLPGTGGYGYTF.

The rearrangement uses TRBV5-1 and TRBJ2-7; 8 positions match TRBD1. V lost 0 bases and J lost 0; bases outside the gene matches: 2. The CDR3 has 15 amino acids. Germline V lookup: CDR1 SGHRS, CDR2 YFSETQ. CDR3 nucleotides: TGCGCCAGCAGCTTGGTGGGACAGGACTCCTACGAGCAGTACTTC. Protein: CASSLVGQDSYEQYF. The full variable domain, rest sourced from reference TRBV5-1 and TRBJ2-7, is KAGVTQTPRYLIKTRGQQVTLSCSPISGHRSVSWYQQTPGQGLQFLFEYFSETQRNKGNFPGRFSGRQFSNSRSEMNVSTLELGDSALYLCASSLVGQDSYEQYFGPGTRLTVT.

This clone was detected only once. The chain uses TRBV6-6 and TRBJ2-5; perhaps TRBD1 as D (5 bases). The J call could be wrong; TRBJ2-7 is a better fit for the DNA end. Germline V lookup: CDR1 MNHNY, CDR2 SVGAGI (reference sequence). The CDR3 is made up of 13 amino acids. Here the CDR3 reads CASSVTVFYEQYF. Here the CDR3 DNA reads TGTGCCAGCTCAGTGACAGTTTTCTACGAGCAGTACTTC.

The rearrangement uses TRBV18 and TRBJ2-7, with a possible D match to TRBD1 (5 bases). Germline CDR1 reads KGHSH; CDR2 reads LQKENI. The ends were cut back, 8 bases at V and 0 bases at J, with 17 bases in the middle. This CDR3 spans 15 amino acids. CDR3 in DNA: TGTGCCAGCCCTTTGCCGCGACAGTTCTCCTACGAGCAGTACTTC. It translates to CASPLPRQFSYEQYF.

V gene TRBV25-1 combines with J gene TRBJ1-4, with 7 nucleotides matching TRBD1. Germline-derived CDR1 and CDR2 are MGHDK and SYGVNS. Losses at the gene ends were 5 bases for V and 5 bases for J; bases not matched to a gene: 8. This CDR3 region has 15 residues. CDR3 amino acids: CASSLGTAPNEKLFF. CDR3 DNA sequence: TGTGCCAGCAGTTTAGGGACAGCGCCGAATGAAAAACTGTTTTTT.

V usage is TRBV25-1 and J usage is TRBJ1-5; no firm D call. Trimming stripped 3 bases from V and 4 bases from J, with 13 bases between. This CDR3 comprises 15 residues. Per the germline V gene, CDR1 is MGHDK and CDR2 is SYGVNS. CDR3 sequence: CASSDGAIPNQPQHF. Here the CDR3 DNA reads TGTGCCAGCAGTGACGGAGCCATTCCGAATCAGCCCCAGCATTTT.

CDR3 DNA: TGTGCCAGCAGTCTACTAGCGGGGAACCAAGAGACCCAGTACTTC. Translated, it gives CASSLLAGNQETQYF. The J gene is TRBJ2-5, the V gene TRBV2; 10 bases fit TRBD2. Germline V gene data show CDR1 as SNHLY and CDR2 as FYNNEI. CDR3 size: 15 residues. The V gene end was trimmed by 5 bases and the J gene end by 0 bases; junction bases not matched to a gene: 3. The whole variable domain, filled in from reference TRBV2 and TRBJ2-5, reads EPEVTQTPSHQVTQMGQEVILRCVPISNHLYFYWYRQILGQKVEFLVSFYNNEISEKSEIFDDQFSVERPDGSNFTLKIRSTKLEDSAMYFCASSLLAGNQETQYFGPGTRLLVL.

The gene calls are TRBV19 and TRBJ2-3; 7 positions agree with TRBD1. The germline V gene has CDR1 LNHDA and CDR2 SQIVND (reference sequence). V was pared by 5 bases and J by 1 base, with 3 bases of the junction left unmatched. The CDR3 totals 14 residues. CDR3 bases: TGTGCCAGTAGTTCCGGACAGGGCACAGATACGCAGTATTTT. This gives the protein CASSSGQGTDTQYF.

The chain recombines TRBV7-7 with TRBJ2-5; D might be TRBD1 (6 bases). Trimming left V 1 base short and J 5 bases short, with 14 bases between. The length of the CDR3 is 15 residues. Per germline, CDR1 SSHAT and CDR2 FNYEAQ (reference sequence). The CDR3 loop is CASSLGAGARETQYF. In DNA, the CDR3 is TGTGCCAGCAGCTTAGGGGCAGGGGCCAGGGAGACCCAGTACTTC.

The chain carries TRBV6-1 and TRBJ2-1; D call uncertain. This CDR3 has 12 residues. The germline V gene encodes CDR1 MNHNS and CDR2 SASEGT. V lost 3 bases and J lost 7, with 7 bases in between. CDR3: CASSESENEQFF. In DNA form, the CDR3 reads TGTGCCAGCAGTGAGAGTGAGAATGAGCAGTTCTTC.

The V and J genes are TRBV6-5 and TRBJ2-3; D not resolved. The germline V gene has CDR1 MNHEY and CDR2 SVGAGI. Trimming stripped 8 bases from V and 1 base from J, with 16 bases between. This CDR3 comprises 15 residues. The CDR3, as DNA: TGTGCCAGCCGGTCCGTTTTTCGGGGCACAGATACGCAGTATTTT. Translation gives CASRSVFRGTDTQYF.

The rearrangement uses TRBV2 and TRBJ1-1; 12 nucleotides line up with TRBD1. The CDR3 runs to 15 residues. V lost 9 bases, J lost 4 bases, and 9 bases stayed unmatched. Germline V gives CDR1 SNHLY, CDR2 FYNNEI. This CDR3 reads CARGGTGGMGTEAFF. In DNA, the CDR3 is TGTGCCAGAGGCGGGACAGGGGGCATGGGCACTGAAGCTTTCTTT.

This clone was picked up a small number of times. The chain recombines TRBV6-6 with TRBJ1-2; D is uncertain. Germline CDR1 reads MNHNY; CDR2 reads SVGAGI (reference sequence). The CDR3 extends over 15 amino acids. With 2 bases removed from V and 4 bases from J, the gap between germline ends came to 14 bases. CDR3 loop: CASSYEASGSYGYTF. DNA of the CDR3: TGTGCCAGCAGTTACGAGGCCTCGGGAAGCTATGGCTACACCTTC.